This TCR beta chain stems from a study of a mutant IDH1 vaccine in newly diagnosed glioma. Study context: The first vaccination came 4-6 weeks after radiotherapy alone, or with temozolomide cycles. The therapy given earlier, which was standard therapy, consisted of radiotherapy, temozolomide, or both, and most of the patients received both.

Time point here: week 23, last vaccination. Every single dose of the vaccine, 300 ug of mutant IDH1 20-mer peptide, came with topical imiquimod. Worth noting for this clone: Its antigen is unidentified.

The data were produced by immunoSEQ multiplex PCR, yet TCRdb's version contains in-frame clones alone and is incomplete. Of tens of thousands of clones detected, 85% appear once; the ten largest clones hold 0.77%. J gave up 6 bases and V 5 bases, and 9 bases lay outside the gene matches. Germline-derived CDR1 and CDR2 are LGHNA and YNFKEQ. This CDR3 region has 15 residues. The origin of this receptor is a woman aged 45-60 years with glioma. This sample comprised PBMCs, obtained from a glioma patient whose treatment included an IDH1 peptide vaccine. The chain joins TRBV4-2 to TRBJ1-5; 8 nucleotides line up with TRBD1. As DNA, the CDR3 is TGTGCCAGCAGCTCCTTGACAGGGGAAGTTCAGCCCCAGCATTTT. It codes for CASSSLTGEVQPQHF.